The 23 T cell receptor beta chains listed next were all sequenced from one sample in a study of shared clonotypes between healthy human individuals. Method: immunoSEQ multiplex PCR; TCRdb's copy keeps in-frame clones and lacks some. The sample holds hundreds of thousands of clones; around 73% are singletons and the top ten take around 1.8%. Sequencing was performed on memory CD4+ T cells sorted from blood. The subset here: CD45RA-negative fraction. All receptors derive from a woman under 40 in good health.

The CDR3 bases are TGTGCCAGCAGTTTAACTCGGACTAGCGGAACACCCTACGAGCAGTACTTC. Amino acids: CASSLTRTSGTPYEQYF. The chain links TRBV27 to TRBJ2-7; 10 bases are shared with TRBD2. Germline CDR1 reads MNHEY; CDR2 reads SMNVEV (reference sequence). Losses at the gene ends were 2 bases for V and 2 bases for J; bases not matched to a gene: 9. The CDR3 has 17 amino acids.

The sample holds a few counts of this clone. This rearrangement joins TRBV18 to TRBJ2-7, with D tentatively TRBD1 or TRBD2 (5 bases each). The CDR3 has 13 residues. CDR1 and CDR2 from the germline V gene are KGHSH and LQKENI. V dropped 5 bases and J dropped 5 bases, with 13 bases sitting between them. CDR3 in amino acids: CASSGREKDEQYF. CDR3 nucleotides: TGTGCCAGCTCAGGCAGGGAGAAAGACGAGCAGTACTTC.

The genes are TRBV19 and TRBJ1-1; D is possibly TRBD1 (5 bases). CDR3 size: 16 residues. With 3 bases removed from V and 1 base from J, the gap between germline ends came to 15 bases. Germline V gives CDR1 LNHDA, CDR2 SQIVND (reference sequence). CDR3 nucleotide sequence: TGTGCCAGTAGTATGCGTTCTGGTCAGGGGAACACTGAAGCTTTCTTT. Its translation is CASSMRSGQGNTEAFF.

CDR3 in DNA: TGTGCCAGCAGCCAAGTCGTAGCCCGTAGCGGGAGGGCCGAGGATACGCAGTATTTT. It codes for CASSQVVARSGRAEDTQYF. The chain links TRBV4-2 to TRBJ2-3, with 11 bases fitting TRBD2. Germline loops: CDR1 LGHNA, CDR2 YNFKEQ. This CDR3 comprises 19 residues. V lost 1 base and J lost 6; bases outside the gene matches: 15.

The chain joins TRBV2 to TRBJ2-3; possible D gene TRBD2, 5 bases. Trimming pared 3 bases from V and 4 bases from J, leaving 17 bases between. This CDR3 is 16 amino acids long. Germline CDR1 SNHLY, CDR2 FYNNEI. CDR3: CASSDESYGESDTQYF. As DNA, the CDR3 is TGTGCCAGCAGTGACGAAAGCTACGGGGAATCAGATACGCAGTATTTT. Full variable domain (outside the CDR3, taken from reference TRBV2 and TRBJ2-3): EPEVTQTPSHQVTQMGQEVILRCVPISNHLYFYWYRQILGQKVEFLVSFYNNEISEKSEIFDDQFSVERPDGSNFTLKIRSTKLEDSAMYFCASSDESYGESDTQYFGPGTRLTVL.

The chain is built from TRBV6-6 and TRBJ2-4; tentative D call: TRBD1 (5 bases). The V and J ends lost 4 bases and 1 base respectively, with 5 bases between them. The germline V gene encodes CDR1 MNHNY and CDR2 SVGAGI (reference sequence). The length of the CDR3 is 13 residues. The CDR3 spells CASSSGAKNIQYF. CDR3 bases: TGTGCCAGCAGTTCAGGGGCCAAAAACATTCAGTACTTC.

This clone was observed a single time. The rearrangement links TRBV6-5 to TRBJ2-5; unclear D gene. Deletions cut 4 bases from V and 7 bases from J, with 16 bases between. CDR3 length: 14 amino acids. The germline V gene has CDR1 MNHEY and CDR2 SVGAGI. In DNA form, the CDR3 reads TGTGCCAGCAGTTCTCACAGTGACCTCGGGACCCAGTACTTC. Its translation: CASSSHSDLGTQYF.

This chain connects TRBV5-4 to TRBJ2-1; TRBD2 matches at 8 bases. V gave up 4 bases and J gave up 6 bases; unmatched junction bases: 3. Germline CDR1 and CDR2: SGHNT and YYREEE (reference sequence). This CDR3 contains 13 residues. CDR3 in DNA: TGTGCCAGCAGCCCCGCGGGAGGCAATGAGCAGTTCTTC. Translation gives CASSPAGGNEQFF.

This clone was counted once. Other nucleotide sequences from this sample produce the same CDR3. J is TRBJ1-3 and V is TRBV28; D remains ambiguous. Germline-derived CDR1 and CDR2 are MDHEN and SYDVKM. This CDR3 spans 13 amino acids. The ends were cut back, 5 bases at V and 4 bases at J, with 9 bases in the middle. The CDR3 coding sequence is TGTGCCAGCAGTCTCGGAGTCGGAAACACCATATATTTT. The encoded protein is CASSLGVGNTIYF.

This chain links TRBV29-1 with TRBJ2-3; 8 nucleotides agree with TRBD2. Germline V gene data show CDR1 as SQVTM and CDR2 as ANQGSEA. The V and J ends lost 4 bases and 0 bases, in that order; junction bases with no gene match: 6. The CDR3 totals 15 residues. The CDR3 region is CSVAGASGSTDTQYF. The CDR3 coding sequence is TGCAGCGTTGCCGGCGCTAGCGGGAGCACAGATACGCAGTATTTT.

This clone was detected once. The chain links TRBV28 to TRBJ2-3; TRBD1 agrees at 7 bases. This CDR3 spans 16 amino acids. The germline V gene encodes CDR1 MDHEN and CDR2 SYDVKM. V was clipped by 3 bases and J by 2 bases; unmatched bases: 8. The CDR3 reads CASSFPGQSPTDTQYF. CDR3 sequence (DNA): TGTGCCAGCAGTTTTCCGGGACAGTCCCCCACAGATACGCAGTATTTT.

The CDR3 is CASIGQYTEAFF. CDR3 coding DNA: TGTGCCAGTATTGGGCAATACACTGAAGCTTTCTTT. The chain combines TRBV19 with TRBJ1-1; D gene unclear. The CDR3 loop spans 12 amino acids. The germline gives CDR1 LNHDA, CDR2 SQIVND (reference sequence). V shed 7 bases and J shed 3 bases, with 9 bases lying between them. Filled out from reference TRBV19 and TRBJ1-1, the complete variable domain reads DGGITQSPKYLFRKEGQNVTLSCEQNLNHDAMYWYRQDPGQGLRLIYYSQIVNDFQKGDIAEGYSVSREKKESFPLTVTSAQKNPTAFYLCASIGQYTEAFFGQGTRLTVV.

This clone has only a few counts. V is TRBV25-1 and J is TRBJ1-5, with a tentative D call TRBD1 (6 bases). Germline values: CDR1 MGHDK, CDR2 SYGVNS. The length of the CDR3 is 12 residues. Trimming cost V 8 bases and J 3 bases, with 8 bases left between them. CDR3 residues: CASSGVNQPQHF. The CDR3 coding sequence is TGTGCCAGCTCAGGGGTCAATCAGCCCCAGCATTTT.

The rearrangement links TRBV7-2 to TRBJ2-3; TRBD1 matches at 9 bases. Germline V CDR1 and CDR2: SGHTA, FQGNSA. With V trimmed by 6 bases and J by 2 bases, 15 bases remained unmatched. The CDR3 loop spans 18 amino acids. CDR3 DNA sequence: TGTGCCAGCAGGATAAGGGGGACAGGGTTTATCTACACAGATACGCAGTATTTT. Encoded protein: CASRIRGTGFIYTDTQYF.

This clone was recorded a few times. The rearrangement uses TRBV2 and TRBJ2-2; D not resolved. The CDR3 has 13 residues. V lost 1 base and J lost 1, with 1 base in between. CDR1 and CDR2 from the germline V gene are SNHLY and FYNNEI. CDR3 DNA sequence: TGTGCCAGCAGTGAAGGGAACACCGGGGAGCTGTTTTTT. Amino acid sequence: CASSEGNTGELFF.

J is TRBJ2-3 and V is TRBV28, with D hard to call. Trimming shortened V by 5 bases and J by 2 bases, and 11 bases separated the two germline ends. The length of the CDR3 is 14 residues. Germline CDR1 and CDR2: MDHEN and SYDVKM. CDR3 nucleotides: TGTGCCAGCAGTCAATCGGACCACACAGATACGCAGTATTTT. This encodes CASSQSDHTDTQYF.

This chain joins TRBV27 and TRBJ2-2; D is unclear. The CDR3 totals 16 residues. Germline CDR1 is MNHEY and CDR2 is SMNVEV (reference sequence). Trimming cost V 7 bases and J 1 base, with 16 bases left between them. CDR3 bases: TGTGCCAGCACCCTCTTGAATAGGGTGAACACCGGGGAGCTGTTTTTT. It translates to CASTLLNRVNTGELFF.

This clone was seen a few times. This chain uses TRBV2 with TRBJ1-1; D possibly corresponds to TRBD1 (6 bases). Germline lookup yields CDR1 SNHLY and CDR2 FYNNEI. This CDR3 is built from 15 residues. The V gene lost 7 bases and the J gene lost 1 base, with 16 bases spanning the gap. DNA for the CDR3: TGTGCCAGCAAAAAGGGGACAAGGGGGAACACTGAAGCTTTCTTT. As protein: CASKKGTRGNTEAFF.

The chain links TRBV11-2 to TRBJ2-5, with a possible D match to TRBD1 (6 bases). Between the trimmed V and J ends, which lost 5 bases and 1 base, there was a span of 8 bases. Germline V lookup: CDR1 SGHAT, CDR2 FQNNGV. CDR3 length: 13 residues. The CDR3: CASSQDSQETQYF. The CDR3 DNA sequence: TGTGCCAGCAGCCAGGACAGCCAAGAGACCCAGTACTTC.

This clone was detected only once. This chain uses TRBV15 with TRBJ2-6; no definite D call. CDR3 length: 16 residues. The germline CDR1 and CDR2 sequences are LNHNV and YYDKDF (reference sequence). Between the trimmed V and J ends, which lost 1 base and 0 bases, there was a span of 7 bases. The CDR3 DNA sequence: TGTGCCACCAGCAGAGGTCCGGTCTCTGGGGCCAACGTCCTGACTTTC. Protein sequence: CATSRGPVSGANVLTF.

CDR3: CASSLDFPRAPGATDTQYF. The CDR3 nucleotides are TGTGCCAGCAGCCTTGACTTCCCCCGGGCCCCAGGGGCCACAGATACGCAGTATTTT. V is TRBV7-2 and J is TRBJ2-3; D is perhaps TRBD1 (6 bases). This CDR3 region has 19 residues. The germline CDR1 and CDR2 sequences are SGHTA and FQGNSA. Trimming cost V 5 bases and J 2 bases, with 26 bases left between them.

V and J are TRBV27 and TRBJ1-5; 8 positions agree with TRBD1. The CDR3 has 17 residues. V dropped 0 bases and J dropped 3; count of bases not matched to a gene: 7. From germline, CDR1 is MNHEY and CDR2 SMNVEV (reference sequence). The chain's CDR3 is CASSLSVTRGHNQPQHF. The CDR3 bases are TGTGCCAGCAGTTTATCAGTCACCAGGGGGCACAATCAGCCCCAGCATTTT.

CDR3 bases: TGTGCCAGCAGCCCAAGCGGTAAGGCCGGCAATCAGCCCCAGCATTTT. This encodes CASSPSGKAGNQPQHF. The V call is TRBV9, the J call TRBJ1-5; the D is unclear. Looked up from germline, CDR1 is SGDLS and CDR2 is YYNGEE. The CDR3 runs 16 residues. V was trimmed by 4 bases and J by 2 bases, leaving 16 bases between them.